The entry below describes one T cell receptor (beta chain). Every immunoSEQ plate was one replicate of a subset's evenly spread DNA. This table comes from immunoSEQ multiplex PCR, and its TCRdb copy is limited to in-frame clones, with some not included. The data contain fewer than 650,000 clones, 76% of them singletons. The data were obtained in a study of shared clonotypes between healthy human individuals. Study as a whole: The study enrolled a couple of women and three men aged 18 to 49.

The sequencing sample was made of PBMCs. The clonotype comes from a woman in her thirties or forties in good health. Some clones in this sample may be carry-over from other donors' samples.

CDR3 coding DNA: TGTGCCAGCAGCAAAGAGGGGGGCTGCGGCTATGGCTACACCTTC. This codes for CASSKEGGCGYGYTF. This chain uses TRBV21-1 with TRBJ1-2. TRBV21-1 is listed as a pseudogene. The length of the CDR3 is 15 residues.